This T cell receptor beta chain stems from a study of T cells in Graves' hyperthyroidism and ophthalmopathy. There were TCR beta CDR3 regions amplified from RNA transcripts. Using the HTBI primer set, a first-round RT-PCR was run on the TCR CDR3. TCRdb itself ran the multiplex PCR reads through MiXCR, one entry per CDR3 protein. The sample yields around 420,000 distinct CDR3 sequences, approximately 14% seen once. Criteria for exclusion of patients were uncontrolled infection, other autoimmune disease, pregnancy or lactation. Findings and limits, study-wide: A model using 13 V-J features told ophthalmopathy apart from stable hyperthyroidism. Most thyroid clonotypes expanded above 0.001 were also detected in blood.

This clonotype showed up just a few times. The antigen remains unidentified. This TCR was sampled from a woman younger than 30 with Graves' hyperthyroidism. The sample consisted of blood.

The CDR3 sequence: CASTQYPGELFF. CDR3 nucleotide sequence: TGTGCCAGCACCCAGTACCCCGGGGAGCTGTTTTTT. This chain uses TRBV12-3 or TRBV12-4 with TRBJ2-2, with no clear D. With 7 bases removed from V and 6 bases from J, the gap between germline ends came to 9 bases. The CDR3 consists of 12 residues.